What follows describes a single T cell receptor beta chain. Its antigen is as yet unknown. This record comes from a study of T cells in narcolepsy. Study at large: Donors had narcolepsy type 1 or type 2, or were healthy controls.

The CDR3 runs to 21 residues. The germline V and J ends were trimmed by 2 bases and 0 bases, with 29 bases remaining between them. Sequenced by immunoSEQ multiplex PCR; TCRdb stores in-frame clones only, minus some. The data show under 25,000 clones, just under 85% seen once. Study-wide points: Same-patient CSF and blood CD4+ T cell clonotypes included HCRT-specific and TRIB2-specific autoreactive ones. Some memory CD4+ repertoires had no autoreactive clone sequences. Healthy controls reportedly lacked the autoreactive clonotypes serially found in patients' blood.

V gene TRBV6-7 combines with J gene TRBJ2-7; D perhaps matches TRBD1 (6 bases). TRBV6-7 counts as an open reading frame of uncertain function. The sample comprised CD45RA- memory CD4+ T cells from PBMCs. The sequence was obtained from a human donor with narcolepsy. CDR3 sequence reads: CASSYPRRQGWRASPSYEQYF. The CDR3 region has the DNA TGTGCCAGCAGTTACCCCCGACGGCAGGGGTGGCGCGCCTCTCCCTCCTACGAGCAGTACTTC.